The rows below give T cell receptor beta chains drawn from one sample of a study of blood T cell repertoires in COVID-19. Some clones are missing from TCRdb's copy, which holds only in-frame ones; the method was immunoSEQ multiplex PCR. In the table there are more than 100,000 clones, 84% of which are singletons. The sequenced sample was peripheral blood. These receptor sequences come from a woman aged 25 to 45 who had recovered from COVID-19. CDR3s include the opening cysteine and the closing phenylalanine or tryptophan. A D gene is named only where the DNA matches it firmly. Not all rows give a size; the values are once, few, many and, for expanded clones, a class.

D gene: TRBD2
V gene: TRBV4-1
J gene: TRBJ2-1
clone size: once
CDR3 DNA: TGCGCCAGCAGCCAAGATGGAACGGGAGGGCTTGAGGAGCAGTTCTTC
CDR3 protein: CASSQDGTGGLEEQFF

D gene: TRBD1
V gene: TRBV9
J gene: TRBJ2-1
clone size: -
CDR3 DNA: TGTGCCAGCAGCCCGCCCGGGACAGGGCTCTACAATGAGCAGTTCTTC
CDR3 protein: CASSPPGTGLYNEQFF

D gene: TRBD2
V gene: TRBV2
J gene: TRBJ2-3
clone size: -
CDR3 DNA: TGTGCCAGCAGTCACCGGGAGGGCACAGATACGCAGTATTTT
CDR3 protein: CASSHREGTDTQYF

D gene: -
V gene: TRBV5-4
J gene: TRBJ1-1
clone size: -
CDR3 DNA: TGTGCCAGCAGCTCGGAAGAGGGCATGAACACTGAAGCTTTCTTT
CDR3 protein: CASSSEEGMNTEAFF

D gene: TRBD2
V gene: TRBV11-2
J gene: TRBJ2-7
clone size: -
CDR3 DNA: TGTGCCAGCAGCTCGGGACCGGGGAGGGGCTACGAGCAGTACTTC
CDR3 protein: CASSSGPGRGYEQYF

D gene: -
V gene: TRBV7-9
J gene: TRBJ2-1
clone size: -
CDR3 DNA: TGTGCCAGCAGCCCAACCACCTTAACCAGGAACAATGAGCAGTTCTTC
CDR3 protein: CASSPTTLTRNNEQFF

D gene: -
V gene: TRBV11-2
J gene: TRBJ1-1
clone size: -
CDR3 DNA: TGTGCCAGCAGGCCAGGGAACACTGAAGCTTTCTTT
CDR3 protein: CASRPGNTEAFF

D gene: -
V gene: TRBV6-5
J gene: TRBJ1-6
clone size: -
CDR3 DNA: TGTGCCAGCAGTTACCGGTGGGAGTCTAGTTCACCCCTCCACTTT
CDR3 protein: CASSYRWESSSPLHF

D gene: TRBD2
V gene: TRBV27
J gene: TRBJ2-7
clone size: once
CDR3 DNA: TGTGCCAGCAGACCAATCAGCGGGAGTGTAGACTACGAGCAGTACTTC
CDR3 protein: CASRPISGSVDYEQYF

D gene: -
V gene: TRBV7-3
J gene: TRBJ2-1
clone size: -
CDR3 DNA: TGTGCCAGCAGCCTACGGGGGGCTTCCTCGGTCCATGAGCAGTTCTTC
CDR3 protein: CASSLRGASSVHEQFF

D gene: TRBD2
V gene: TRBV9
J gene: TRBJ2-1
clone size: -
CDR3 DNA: TGTGCCAGCAGCCCTATTATAGCGGGGGGTTCTTACAATGAGCAGTTCTTC
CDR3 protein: CASSPIIAGGSYNEQFF

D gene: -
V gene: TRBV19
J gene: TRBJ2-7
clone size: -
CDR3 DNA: TGTGCCAGTAGTATGTTGGCGGCCATGAGGGTAGAGCAGTACTTC
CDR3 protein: CASSMLAAMRVEQYF

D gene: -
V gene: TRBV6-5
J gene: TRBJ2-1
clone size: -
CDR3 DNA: TGTGCCAGCAGTCTACAGGTCAGGGATGAGCAGTTCTTC
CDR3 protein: CASSLQVRDEQFF

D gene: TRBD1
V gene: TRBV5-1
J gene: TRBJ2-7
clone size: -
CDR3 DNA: TGCGCCAGCAGCTCCCTGGGACAGGTCGAGCAGTACTTC
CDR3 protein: CASSSLGQVEQYF

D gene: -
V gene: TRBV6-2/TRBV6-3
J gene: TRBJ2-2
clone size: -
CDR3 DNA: TGTGCCAGCAGTCCCGGGATAAATACCGGGGAGCTGTTTTTT
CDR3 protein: CASSPGINTGELFF

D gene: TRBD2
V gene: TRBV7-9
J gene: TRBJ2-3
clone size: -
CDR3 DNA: TGTGCCAGCAGCGACGGACTAGCGGGAGGGACAGATACGCAGTATTTT
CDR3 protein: CASSDGLAGGTDTQYF

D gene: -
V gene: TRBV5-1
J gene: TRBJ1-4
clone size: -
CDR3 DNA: TGCGCCAGCAGCGTCGGGGACAACCAGAATGAAAAACTGTTTTTT
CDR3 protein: CASSVGDNQNEKLFF

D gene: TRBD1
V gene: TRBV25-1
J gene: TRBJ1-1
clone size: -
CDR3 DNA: TGTGCCAGCAGTGTCGGACAGGGCATGAACACTGAAGCTTTCTTT
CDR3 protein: CASSVGQGMNTEAFF

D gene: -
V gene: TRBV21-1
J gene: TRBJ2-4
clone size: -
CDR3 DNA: TGTGCCAGCAGCCCGCCGCCTCCAGGGTTGGTCAAAAACATTCAGTACTTC
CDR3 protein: CASSPPPPGLVKNIQYF

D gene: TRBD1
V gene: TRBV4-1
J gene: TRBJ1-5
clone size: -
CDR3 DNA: TGCGCCAGCAGCCGGGGACAGGTTTTCAATCAGCCCCAGCATTTT
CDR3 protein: CASSRGQVFNQPQHF

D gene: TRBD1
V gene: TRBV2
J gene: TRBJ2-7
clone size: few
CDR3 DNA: TGTGCCAGCAGTGAGGGGGACAGTGGAGTCTACGAGCAGTACTTC
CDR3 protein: CASSEGDSGVYEQYF

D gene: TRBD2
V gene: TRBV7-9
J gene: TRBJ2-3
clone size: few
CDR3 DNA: TGTGCCAGCAGCTTCAGCGGGGGATCGGCAGATACGCAGTATTTT
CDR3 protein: CASSFSGGSADTQYF

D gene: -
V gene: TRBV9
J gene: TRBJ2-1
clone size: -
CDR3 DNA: TGTGCCAGCAGCGCGCAGTGGGGGGGCTTCAATGAGCAGTTCTTC
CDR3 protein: CASSAQWGGFNEQFF

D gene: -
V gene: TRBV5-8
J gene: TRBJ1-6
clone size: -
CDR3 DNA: TGTGCCAGCAGCGAGGACGGACTACCCCTCCACTTT
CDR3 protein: CASSEDGLPLHF

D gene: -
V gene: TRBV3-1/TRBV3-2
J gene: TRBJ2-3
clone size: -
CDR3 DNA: TGTGCCAGCAGCCAAGGCTGGCGGGCTCTCACAGATACGCAGTATTTT
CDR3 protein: CASSQGWRALTDTQYF

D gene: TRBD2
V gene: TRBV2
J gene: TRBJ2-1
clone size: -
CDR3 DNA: TGTGCCAGCAGGGGACTAGCGGGAGGGAGCTCCTACAATGAGCAGTTCTTC
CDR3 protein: CASRGLAGGSSYNEQFF

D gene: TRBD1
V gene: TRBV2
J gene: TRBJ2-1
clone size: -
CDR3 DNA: TGTGCCAGCAGCTACACCGGGACAGGGAATGAGCAGTTCTTC
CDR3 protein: CASSYTGTGNEQFF

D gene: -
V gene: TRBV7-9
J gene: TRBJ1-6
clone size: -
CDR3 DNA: TGTGCAAGCGTAGGGGGTACGTCCTATAATTCACCCCTCCACTTT
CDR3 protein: CASVGGTSYNSPLHF